The 28 T cell receptor beta chains below all came from one sample that was sequenced in a study of blood T cells in healthy people across ages. Together with a sample-barcoded 5' primer, a J-beta primer mix was included in a second PCR lasting roughly 6 to 12 cycles. One entry per CDR3 protein results from TCRdb running MiXCR on the 5' RACE reads. This repertoire shows about 1.4 million distinct CDR3 sequences, almost 60% found once; its top ten account for 6.7%. Sequences were obtained from blood. Receptors originate from a man younger than 35 in good health.

The V and J genes are TRBV15 and TRBJ2-5; tentative D call: TRBD1 (6 bases). CDR3 length: 13 residues. Germline loops: CDR1 LNHNV, CDR2 YYDKDF (reference sequence). V lost 5 bases and J 5 bases, leaving 12 bases between the germline ends. CDR3 residues: CATSGTLVETQYF. CDR3 bases: TGTGCCACCAGCGGGACACTAGTGGAGACCCAGTACTTC.

The genes are TRBV16 and TRBJ2-1; no clear D. Per germline, CDR1 KGHSY and CDR2 FQNENV. CDR3 length: 15 amino acids. The V end was cut by 7 bases, the J end by 0 bases, with 13 bases between. CDR3 amino acids: CASTLNTFSYNEQFF. CDR3 bases: TGTGCCAGCACACTGAACACTTTCTCCTACAATGAGCAGTTCTTC.

This clonotype was seen just once. This chain links TRBV4-2 with TRBJ2-3, with 14 nucleotides matching TRBD2. V lost 4 bases to trimming and J lost 4 bases; unmatched junction nucleotides: 7. Germline assignment: CDR1 LGHNA and CDR2 YNFKEQ. This CDR3 is 17 amino acids long. CDR3 sequence (DNA): TGTGCCAGCAGCCCCCGGACTAGCGGGGGGTTCGCAGATACGCAGTATTTT. Amino acid sequence: CASSPRTSGGFADTQYF.

This clonotype occurred a few times. The chain is built from TRBV4-1 and TRBJ2-5, with 10 bases matching TRBD2. The ends lost 4 bases at V and 5 bases at J; junction bases unmatched: 10. The CDR3 spans 16 residues. Germline V CDR1 and CDR2: MGHRA, YSYEKL. The CDR3, as DNA: TGCGCCAGCAGCCCGCGACTAGCGGGTCCGGGGGAGACCCAGTACTTC. Amino acids: CASSPRLAGPGETQYF.

The V and J genes are TRBV13 and TRBJ2-1; no clear D. Germline assignment: CDR1 PRHDT and CDR2 FYEKMQ (reference sequence). Trimming removed 5 bases from V and 12 bases from J, with 14 bases in between. This CDR3 is 12 amino acids long. CDR3 sequence: CASSPGSGGQFF. The CDR3 region has the DNA TGTGCCAGCAGCCCCGGGTCGGGCGGGCAGTTCTTC.

Regarding this clonotype: Mismatch with germline at one junction end may stem from a read error. V gene TRBV29-1 combines with J gene TRBJ1-2, with 9 bases matching TRBD1. Germline loops: CDR1 SQVTM, CDR2 ANQGSEA. This CDR3 comprises 13 residues. CDR3: CSVGTTGGRGHTF. In DNA form, the CDR3 reads TGCAGCGTAGGGACCACAGGGGGCCGTGGCCACACCTTC.

The chain links TRBV4-1 to TRBJ2-5, with 10 bases identical to TRBD2. The V and J ends lost 6 bases and 11 bases, in that order; junction bases with no gene match: 15. The length of the CDR3 is 15 residues. CDR1 is MGHRA and CDR2 is YSYEKL in the germline V gene. CDR3: CASSPGLAQYNEQYF. The CDR3 coding sequence is TGCGCCAGCAGTCCGGGACTAGCGCAATACAATGAGCAGTACTTC.

This clonotype was counted between two and nine times. The CDR3 DNA sequence: TGTGCCAGCAGCCGAAGCCGGGGCGTCGAGACCCAGTACTTC. Translated: CASSRSRGVETQYF. The V and J genes are TRBV4-2 and TRBJ2-5, with D possibly called TRBD1 or TRBD2 (5 bases each). Germline-derived CDR1 and CDR2 are LGHNA and YNFKEQ. The CDR3 runs to 14 residues. Trimming pared 4 bases from V and 5 bases from J, leaving 14 bases between.

V is TRBV28 and J is TRBJ2-4; D unclear. The J call may be incorrect, as the DNA end agrees better with TRBJ2-7. The CDR3 consists of 14 residues. The V gene's germline CDR1 is MDHEN and CDR2 SYDVKM. The chain's CDR3 is CATSVGSLVYEQYF. CDR3 coding DNA: TGTGCCACCTCGGTGGGGTCTCTGGTCTACGAGCAGTACTTC.

The rearrangement links TRBV4-1 to TRBJ2-1; TRBD1 matches 9 bases. CDR1 is MGHRA and CDR2 is YSYEKL in the germline V gene. The length of the CDR3 is 15 residues. Losses at the gene ends were 4 bases for V and 5 bases for J; bases not matched to a gene: 6. The CDR3 bases are TGCGCCAGCAGCCGAGAAGGGACAGGGAACAATGAGCAGTTCTTC. Translation: CASSREGTGNNEQFF.

The chain joins TRBV4-1 to TRBJ1-1; D may be TRBD1 (5 bases). CDR3 length: 15 residues. Germline CDR1 is MGHRA and CDR2 is YSYEKL. The V end lost 4 bases, the J end lost 0 bases, and 12 bases lay between the germline ends. The CDR3 spells CASSLGATVNTEAFF. The CDR3 DNA reads TGCGCCAGCAGCCTAGGGGCGACCGTGAACACTGAAGCTTTCTTT.

The genes are TRBV5-1 and TRBJ2-7; TRBD1 is a possible D gene (6 bases). Trimming left V 3 bases short and J 3 bases short, with 10 bases between. This CDR3 is built from 13 residues. Germline CDR1 reads SGHRS; CDR2 reads YFSETQ. In DNA form, the CDR3 reads TGCGCCAGCAGCTCCGGACAGCTCTACGAGCAGTACTTC. Translating gives CASSSGQLYEQYF.

The V call is TRBV7-9, the J call TRBJ1-1, with a weak D call TRBD1 (6 bases). There are 16 residues in the CDR3. Germline CDR1 is SEHNR and CDR2 is FQNEAQ (reference sequence). Trimming shortened V by 5 bases and J by 1 base, and 17 bases separated the two germline ends. The CDR3 DNA follows: TGTGCCAGCAGCGCCGCCTTTGGGACACCGAACACTGAAGCTTTCTTT. Amino acid sequence: CASSAAFGTPNTEAFF.

This chain uses TRBV5-1 with TRBJ2-1; TRBD1 aligns across 9 bases. This CDR3 region has 15 residues. Germline CDR1 reads SGHRS; CDR2 reads YFSETQ. V trimming: 4 bases; J trimming: 7 bases; junction bases outside the gene matches: 9. The DNA for the CDR3 is TGCGCCAGCAGCCGACAGGGGGTTGGAGCGAATGAGCAGTTCTTC. As protein: CASSRQGVGANEQFF.

The rearrangement uses TRBV20-1 and TRBJ2-3, with 13 bases fitting TRBD2. The germline CDR1 and CDR2 sequences are DFQATT and SNEGSKA (reference sequence). CDR3 length equals 16 residues. V dropped 2 bases and J dropped 4; count of bases not matched to a gene: 6. The CDR3 loop reads CSARLGLAGLADTQYF. As DNA, the CDR3 is TGCAGTGCTAGATTGGGACTAGCGGGGTTGGCAGATACGCAGTATTTT.

In its sample, this clonotype was seen once. The chain combines TRBV11-2 with TRBJ2-5; weak D call: TRBD2 (6 bases). Trimming pared 4 bases from V and 3 bases from J, leaving 12 bases between. Germline V gene lookup returns CDR1 SGHAT and CDR2 FQNNGV. The CDR3 is made up of 14 amino acids. CDR3 protein: CASSSPSAEETQYF. The CDR3 DNA reads as TGTGCCAGCAGCTCGCCTAGCGCAGAAGAGACCCAGTACTTC.

V is TRBV6-6 and J is TRBJ2-4; D gene ambiguous. The closer fit of TRBJ2-7 to the DNA end suggests the J call may be wrong. This CDR3 has 14 amino acids. Per the germline V gene, CDR1 is MNHNY and CDR2 is SVGAGI (reference sequence). The CDR3 DNA sequence: TGTGCCAGCAGTTACTCTAGGGATCGAGTCGAGCAGTACTTC. Translated, it gives CASSYSRDRVEQYF.

In its sample, this clonotype was seen a few times. The J gene is TRBJ2-3, the V gene TRBV5-6, with D tentatively TRBD2 (5 bases). Deletions cut 3 bases from V and 0 bases from J, with 11 bases between. The CDR3 is 15 amino acids. Germline values: CDR1 SGHDT, CDR2 YYEEEE. CDR3 coding DNA: TGTGCCAGCAGCTCCTGGACTGATAGCACAGATACGCAGTATTTT. Its protein product is CASSSWTDSTDTQYF.

A remark on this clonotype: The junction and the germline gene differ at one end; a read error may be behind it. The chain carries TRBV2 and TRBJ2-1; D is undetermined. Germline V gene lookup returns CDR1 SNHLY and CDR2 FYNNEI. The CDR3 sequence is 13 residues long. The CDR3 loop reads CAGSVPALGEQFF. CDR3 DNA sequence: TGTGCCGGCAGTGTACCAGCACTCGGCGAGCAGTTCTTC.

Notes on this clonotype: A read error may produce the germline difference seen at one junction end. The CDR3 protein is CASGFRTPVSHNEQFF. For the CDR3, the DNA is TGTGCTAGTGGTTTCAGGACCCCCGTCTCCCACAATGAGCAGTTCTTC. The genes are TRBV12-5 and TRBJ2-1; D unclear. Germline CDR1 is LGHNT and CDR2 is FRNRAP. The CDR3 runs to 16 residues.

This chain links TRBV6-1 with TRBJ2-7; 9 bases map to TRBD2. V trimming: 2 bases; J trimming: 11 bases; junction bases outside the gene matches: 4. The CDR3 contains 12 residues. Germline CDR1 and CDR2: MNHNS and SASEGT. The CDR3: CASSESGGPEYF. The CDR3 DNA reads TGTGCCAGCAGTGAAAGCGGGGGGCCGGAGTACTTC.

This clonotype showed up just a few times. V gene TRBV12-5 combines with J gene TRBJ2-7; a weak D match, TRBD2 (5 bases). This CDR3 has 13 residues. Trimming took off 6 bases at V and 3 bases at J, with 12 bases between the two ends. The germline V gene has CDR1 LGHNT and CDR2 FRNRAP. CDR3 in DNA: TGTGCTAGTGGCCCGGACGGGATCTACGAGCAGTACTTC. Amino acid sequence: CASGPDGIYEQYF. The whole variable domain, remainder taken from reference TRBV12-5 and TRBJ2-7, is DARVTQTPRHKVTEMGQEVTMRCQPILGHNTVFWYRQTMMQGLELLAYFRNRAPLDDSGMPKDRFSAEMPDATLATLKIQPSEPRDSAVYFCASGPDGIYEQYFGPGTRLTVT.

This chain joins TRBV12-3 or TRBV12-4 and TRBJ2-7; TRBD2 matches 9 bases. Losses at the gene ends were 6 bases for V and 6 bases for J; bases not matched to a gene: 3. This CDR3 region has 12 residues. In nucleotides, the CDR3 is TGTGCCAGCAGCAAGACTAGCGGCGAGCAGTACTTC. Amino acids: CASSKTSGEQYF.

J is TRBJ1-4 and V is TRBV25-1; D remains ambiguous. The germline CDR1 and CDR2 sequences are MGHDK and SYGVNS. V lost 8 bases and J 2 bases, leaving 24 bases between the germline ends. This CDR3 is 18 amino acids long. The CDR3, as DNA: TGTGCCAGCTCGGTTCCCGGCAGGATAGGGTGGACTAATGAAAAACTGTTTTTT. This sequence encodes CASSVPGRIGWTNEKLFF.

CDR3 region: CSIQGYEGEQYF. CDR3 DNA: TGCAGCATCCAGGGTTACGAGGGAGAGCAGTACTTC. The chain combines TRBV29-1 with TRBJ2-5; the D call may be TRBD1 or TRBD2 (5 bases each). The germline V gene has CDR1 SQVTM and CDR2 ANQGSEA. Trimming cost V 8 bases and J 11 bases, with 21 bases left between them. The CDR3 has 12 residues.

CDR3 protein: CASSTQGLLAKNIQYF. For the CDR3, the DNA is TGCGCCAGCAGCACACAGGGCCTGCTAGCCAAAAACATTCAGTACTTC. The chain combines TRBV5-1 with TRBJ2-4, with a possible D match to TRBD1 (6 bases). The CDR3 has 16 residues. Trimming shortened V by 4 bases and J by 0 bases, and 14 bases separated the two germline ends. CDR1 is SGHRS and CDR2 is YFSETQ in the germline V gene.

This clonotype was seen a few times. This chain joins TRBV10-3 and TRBJ1-2, with D maybe TRBD1 (6 bases). The CDR3 runs 13 residues. Germline loops: CDR1 ENHRY, CDR2 SYGVKD. V lost 10 bases and J lost 0, with 12 bases in between. This chain's CDR3 is CATARGPNYGYTF. In DNA form, the CDR3 reads TGTGCCACCGCGCGGGGGCCTAACTATGGCTACACCTTC.

This clonotype was found a few times. This chain links TRBV29-1 with TRBJ2-7; 7 bases map to TRBD1. V lost 6 bases to trimming and J lost 4 bases; unmatched junction nucleotides: 15. Germline CDR1 and CDR2: SQVTM and ANQGSEA. This CDR3 contains 15 residues. The CDR3, as DNA: TGCAGCGTCCCCGGGTGGGGACAGTGGGGTTACGAGCAGTACTTC. It encodes CSVPGWGQWGYEQYF.